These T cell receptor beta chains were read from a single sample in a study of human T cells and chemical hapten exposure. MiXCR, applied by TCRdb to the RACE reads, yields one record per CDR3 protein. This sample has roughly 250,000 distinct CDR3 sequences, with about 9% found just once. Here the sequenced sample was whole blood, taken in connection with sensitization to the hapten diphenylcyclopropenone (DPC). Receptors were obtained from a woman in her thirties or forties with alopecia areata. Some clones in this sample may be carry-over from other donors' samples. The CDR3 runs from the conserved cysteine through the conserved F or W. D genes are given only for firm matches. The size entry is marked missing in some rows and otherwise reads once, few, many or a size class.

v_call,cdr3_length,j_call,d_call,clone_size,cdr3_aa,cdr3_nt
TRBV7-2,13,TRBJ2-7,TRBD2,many,CASSLGLLYEQYF,TGTGCCAGCAGCCTGGGACTATTATACGAGCAGTACTTC
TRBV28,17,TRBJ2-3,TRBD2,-,CASSSSGLAGYTDTQYF,TGTGCCAGCAGTTCCTCTGGACTAGCGGGATACACAGATACGCAGTATTTT
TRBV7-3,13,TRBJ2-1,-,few,CASSRGPYNEQFF,TGTGCCAGCAGCCGTGGGCCCTACAATGAGCAGTTCTTC
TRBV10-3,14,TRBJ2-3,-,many,CAIKGDGDTDTQYF,TGTGCCATCAAAGGGGACGGCGACACAGATACGCAGTATTTT
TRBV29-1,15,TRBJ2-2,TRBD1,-,CSARTGGWNTGELFF,TGCAGCGCTAGAACAGGGGGCTGGAACACCGGGGAGCTGTTTTTT
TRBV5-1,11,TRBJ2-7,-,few,CASKSQEEQYF,TGCGCCAGCAAGTCCCAGGAAGAGCAGTACTTC
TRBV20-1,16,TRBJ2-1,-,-,CSARVPSARSYNEQFF,TGCAGTGCTAGAGTACCTAGCGCTCGCAGCTACAATGAGCAGTTCTTC
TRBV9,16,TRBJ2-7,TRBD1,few,CASSALGTGPAREQYF,TGTGCCAGCAGCGCGCTCGGGACAGGGCCCGCGAGGGAGCAGTACTTC
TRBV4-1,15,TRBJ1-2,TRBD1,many,CASSQAGQGSHGYTF,TGCGCCAGCAGCCAAGCGGGACAGGGGAGCCATGGCTACACCTTC
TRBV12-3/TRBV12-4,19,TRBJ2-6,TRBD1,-,CASSSGTGVTISGANVLTF,TGTGCCAGCAGCTCGGGGACAGGGGTCACTATCTCTGGGGCCAACGTCCTGACTTTC
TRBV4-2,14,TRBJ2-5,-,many,CASSDTGVMETQYF,TGTGCCAGCAGCGATACGGGCGTGATGGAGACCCAGTACTTC
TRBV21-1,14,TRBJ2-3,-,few,CASSSARVTDTQYF,TGTGCCAGCAGCTCAGCTCGGGTCACAGATACGCAGTATTTT
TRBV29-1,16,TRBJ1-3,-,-,CPMGGGSPYSGNTIYF,TGCCCCATGGGGGGTGGCAGCCCTTACTCTGGAAACACCATATATTTT
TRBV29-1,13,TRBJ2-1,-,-,CSVFLNLGNEQFF,TGCAGCGTTTTTCTCAACTTGGGGAATGAGCAGTTCTTC
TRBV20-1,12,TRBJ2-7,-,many,CSAQTAYYEQYF,TGCAGTGCCCAGACAGCCTACTACGAGCAGTACTTC
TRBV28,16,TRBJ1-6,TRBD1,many,CASSPRTGGSLRTLHF,TGTGCCAGCAGTCCCCGGACAGGGGGTTCCCTCAGAACCCTCCACTTT
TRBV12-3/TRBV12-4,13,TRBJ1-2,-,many,CASQGRRGYGYTF,TGTGCCAGCCAGGGTAGGCGAGGCTATGGCTACACCTTC
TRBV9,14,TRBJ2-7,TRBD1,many,CASSGDRSTYEQYF,TGTGCCAGCAGCGGGGACAGGAGCACCTACGAGCAGTACTTC
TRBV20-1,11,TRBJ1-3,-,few,CSGLSGNTIYF,TGCAGTGGCCTCTCTGGAAACACCATATATTTT
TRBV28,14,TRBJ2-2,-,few,CASSLPHNTGELFF,TGTGCCAGCAGTTTACCCCACAACACCGGGGAGCTGTTTTTT
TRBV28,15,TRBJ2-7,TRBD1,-,CASSTQGTGSHEQYF,TGTGCCAGCAGCACCCAGGGGACAGGGAGCCACGAGCAGTACTTC
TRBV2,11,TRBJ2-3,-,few,CASRMADTQYF,TGTGCCAGCAGGATGGCAGATACGCAGTATTTT
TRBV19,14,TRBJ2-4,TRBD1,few,CASSAGQGLDIQYF,TGTGCCAGTAGCGCAGGACAGGGTTTGGACATTCAGTACTTC
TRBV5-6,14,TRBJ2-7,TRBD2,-,CASSWGLAGYEQYF,TGTGCCAGCAGCTGGGGACTAGCGGGCTACGAGCAGTACTTC
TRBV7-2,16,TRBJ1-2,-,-,CASSPSTGRVNAGYTF,TGTGCCAGCAGCCCAAGCACGGGCAGGGTGAATGCTGGCTACACCTTC
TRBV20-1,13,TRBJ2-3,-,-,CSAIRAITDTQYF,TGCAGTGCTATCCGGGCTATCACAGATACGCAGTATTTT
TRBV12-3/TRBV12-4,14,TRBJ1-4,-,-,CASSQTPTNEKLFF,TGTGCCAGCAGTCAGACACCAACTAATGAAAAACTGTTTTTT
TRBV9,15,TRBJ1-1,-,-,CASSVEPDMNTEAFF,TGTGCCAGCAGCGTAGAGCCAGACATGAACACTGAAGCTTTCTTT
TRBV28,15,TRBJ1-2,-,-,CASSLPLSGRNGYTF,TGTGCCAGCAGTCTACCCTTATCAGGGAGGAATGGCTACACCTTC
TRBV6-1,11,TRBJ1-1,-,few,CASSGRFGAFF,TGTGCCAGCAGCGGCAGGTTTGGAGCTTTCTTT
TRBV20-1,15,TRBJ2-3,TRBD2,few,CSATGTSGSTDTQYF,TGCAGTGCTACCGGGACTAGCGGAAGCACAGATACGCAGTATTTT
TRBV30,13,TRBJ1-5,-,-,CAWSVLGEQPQHF,TGTGCCTGGAGTGTACTTGGGGAGCAGCCCCAGCATTTT
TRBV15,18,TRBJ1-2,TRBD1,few,CATSRAAGTGDRNYGYTF,TGTGCCACCAGCAGAGCCGCCGGGACAGGAGACCGAAACTATGGCTACACCTTC
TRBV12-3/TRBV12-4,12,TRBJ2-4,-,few,CASSRGGGIQYF,TGTGCCAGCAGTAGAGGGGGGGGCATTCAGTACTTC
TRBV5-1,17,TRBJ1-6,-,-,CASSLNGAATGDSPLHF,TGCGCCAGCAGCCTTAACGGGGCGGCGACCGGAGATTCACCCCTCCACTTT